This T cell receptor (beta chain) was recovered during a study of T cell responses to AZD1222 COVID-19 vaccine (TCRdb year 2021). Notes on the research overall: AZD1222 recipients with second doses at about 4 weeks or about 12 weeks were pooled, because spike-specific TCR depth and breadth did not differ between schedules. TCR sequencing was performed for more than 230 trial participants, of whom about 200 were given two doses of AZD1222 and around 25 were given two doses of MenACWY control vaccine. Trial participants were enrolled into age subgroups of 18-55, 56-69 and 70-plus years, which contained 148, 28 and 57 TCR-sequenced participants, respectively.

Per the publication, the time point label means: baseline before first vaccination. Samples from vaccinated people were obtained from the UK trials COV001 and COV002, which included a single-blind randomized controlled phase 2/3 trial of AZD1222 (ChAdOx1 nCoV-19) in healthy adults. For TCRbeta chain sequencing, PBMC samples were collected from trial participants at day 0 and at day 28 after the second dose. On the study overall, not on this receptor specifically: Most participants were white British and females outnumbered males, and the authors suggested that clonal diversity may have been underestimated. The whole spike protein was spanned by vaccine-associated CD4 TCRs, and dominant responses were seen in regions 160-218 and 743-854. No day 14 peak-response samples were available, so repertoires were characterized only after the peak T cell response. The 56-69-year group was small, and its depth increase did not reach significance, likely because of low power. Only five to seven AZD1222 recipients were SARS-CoV-2 seropositive at baseline, limiting conclusions about previously exposed vaccinees. After two AZD1222 doses, spike-specific TCR breadth and depth were significantly higher than at day 0 and than in MenACWY recipients. Reportedly, almost half of the unique spike-specific TCRs recognized epitopes lying outside the regions that are mutated in the B.1.351 and B.1.1.7 variants.

CDR1 and CDR2 are read off the germline V gene (reference sequence) as LGHDT and YNNKEL. From its cysteine to its phenylalanine, the CDR3 spans 14 amino acids. Just CDR3 DNA is preserved here, 42 bases in frame from base 1. The junction carries 9 bases between V and J, which are trimmed by 0 bases and 6 bases respectively. The CDR3 regions of human TCRbeta chains were analyzed by immunosequencing. The original pipeline was this. TCRs in the repertoires were matched against a reference library of SARS-CoV-2-specific TCRs that had been generated with the MIRA antigen-specificity platform. Breadth was defined as the fraction of unique TCRs that were SARS-CoV-2-associated. Depth was defined as the fraction of total T cells that were SARS-CoV-2-associated. Using the MIRA data, each spike-specific TCR was mapped to the spike region that the TCR reacts to and placed in a CD4 or CD8 class. Log10-transformed breadth and depth values were compared by one-way ANOVA with Sidak's multiple comparisons tests. The table comes from immuneACCESS by way of TCRdb, which keeps in-frame sequences with V and J called. Part of the clones is missing from these tables; in studies checked, under half for an unresolved V gene and the rest for unknown reasons. V and J calls and clone size are given by that table; D and trimming were obtained from the DNA. The sample table contains roughly 80,000 clones; only one count was recorded for roughly nine tenths of them. Of the sample, more than 4% is held by the ten largest clones.

Remarks on this clone: The specificity of this receptor is unknown. Base qualities are missing; no much larger clone stands one base away.

This chain joins TRBV3-1 (or the pseudogene TRBV3-2) to TRBJ1-3; the D segment cannot be called with confidence. The sequencing used peripheral blood, collected on day 0 of AZD1222 vaccination. The origin of this receptor is an adult in good health. The CDR3 here reads CASSQERLSNTIYF. The nucleotide sequence is given as TGTGCCAGCAGCCAAGAACGGCTATCAAACACCATATATTTT.